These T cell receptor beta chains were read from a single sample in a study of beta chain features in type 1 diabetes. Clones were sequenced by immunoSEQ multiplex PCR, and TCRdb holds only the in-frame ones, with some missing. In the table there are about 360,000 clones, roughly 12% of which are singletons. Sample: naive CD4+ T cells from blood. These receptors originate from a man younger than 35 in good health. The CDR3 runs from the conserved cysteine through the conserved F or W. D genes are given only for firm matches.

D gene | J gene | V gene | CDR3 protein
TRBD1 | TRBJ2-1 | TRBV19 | CASSRQGSYNEQFF
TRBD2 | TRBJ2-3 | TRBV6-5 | CASSYRTSATDTQYF
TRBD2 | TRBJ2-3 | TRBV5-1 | CASSLALAGVSDTQYF
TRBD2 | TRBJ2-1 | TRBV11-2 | CASSFRGSGRAVDEQFF
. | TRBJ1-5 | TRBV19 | CASSSGPNQPQHF
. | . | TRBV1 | CTSSHPSGGCKMTQYF
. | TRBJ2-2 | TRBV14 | CASSLTSGELFF
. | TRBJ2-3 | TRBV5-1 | CASSIREKSTDTQYF
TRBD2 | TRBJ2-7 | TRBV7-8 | CASSTRTSGKPEQYF
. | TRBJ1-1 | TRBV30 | CAWRNQYRATEAFF
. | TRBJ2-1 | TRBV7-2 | CASSLRQGGNEQFF
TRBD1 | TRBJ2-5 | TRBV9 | CASSVGTGYQETQYF
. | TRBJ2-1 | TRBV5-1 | CASSLAGDNYNEQFF
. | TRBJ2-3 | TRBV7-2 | CASRQGGGTDTQYF
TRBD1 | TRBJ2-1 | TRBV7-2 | CASSKLPGGEQFF
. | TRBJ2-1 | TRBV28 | CASSSRRDEQFF
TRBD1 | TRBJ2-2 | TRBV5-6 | CASSLDRGTGELFF
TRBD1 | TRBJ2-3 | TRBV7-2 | CASSFRDRDTDTQYF
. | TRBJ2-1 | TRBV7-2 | CASSLFGSSYNEQFF
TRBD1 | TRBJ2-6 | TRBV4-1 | CASSRRTGRISGANVLTF
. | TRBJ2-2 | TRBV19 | CASSPGHLPTGELFF